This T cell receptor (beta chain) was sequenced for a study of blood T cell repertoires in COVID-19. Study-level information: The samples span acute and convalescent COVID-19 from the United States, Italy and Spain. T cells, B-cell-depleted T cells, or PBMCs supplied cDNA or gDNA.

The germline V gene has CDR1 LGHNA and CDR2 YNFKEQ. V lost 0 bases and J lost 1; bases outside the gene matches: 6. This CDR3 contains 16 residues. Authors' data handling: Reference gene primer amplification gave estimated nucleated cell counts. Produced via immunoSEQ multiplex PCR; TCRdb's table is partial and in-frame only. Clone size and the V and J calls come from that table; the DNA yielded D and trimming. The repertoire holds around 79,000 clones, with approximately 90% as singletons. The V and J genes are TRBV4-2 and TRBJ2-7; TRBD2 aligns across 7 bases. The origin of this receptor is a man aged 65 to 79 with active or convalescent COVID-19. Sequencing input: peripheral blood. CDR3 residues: CASSQDLAVSSYEQYF. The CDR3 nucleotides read TGTGCCAGCAGCCAAGATCTAGCGGTTTCTTCCTACGAGCAGTACTTC.